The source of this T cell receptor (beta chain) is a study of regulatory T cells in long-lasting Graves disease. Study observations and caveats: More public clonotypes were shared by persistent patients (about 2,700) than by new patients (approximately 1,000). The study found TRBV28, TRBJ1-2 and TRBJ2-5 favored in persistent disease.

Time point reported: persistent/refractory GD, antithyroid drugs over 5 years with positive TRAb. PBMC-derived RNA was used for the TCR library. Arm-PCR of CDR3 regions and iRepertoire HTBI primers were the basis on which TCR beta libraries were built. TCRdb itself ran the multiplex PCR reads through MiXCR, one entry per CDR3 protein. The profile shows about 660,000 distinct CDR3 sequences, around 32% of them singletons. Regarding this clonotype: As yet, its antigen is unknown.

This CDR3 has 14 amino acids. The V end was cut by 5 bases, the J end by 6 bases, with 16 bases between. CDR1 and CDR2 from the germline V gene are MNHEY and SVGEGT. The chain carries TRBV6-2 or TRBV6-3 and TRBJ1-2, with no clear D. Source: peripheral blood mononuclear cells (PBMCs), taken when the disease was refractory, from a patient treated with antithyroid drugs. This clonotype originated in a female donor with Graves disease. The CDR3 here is CASSATDSVHGYTF. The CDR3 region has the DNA TGTGCCAGCAGTGCCACCGACTCGGTCCATGGCTACACCTTC.